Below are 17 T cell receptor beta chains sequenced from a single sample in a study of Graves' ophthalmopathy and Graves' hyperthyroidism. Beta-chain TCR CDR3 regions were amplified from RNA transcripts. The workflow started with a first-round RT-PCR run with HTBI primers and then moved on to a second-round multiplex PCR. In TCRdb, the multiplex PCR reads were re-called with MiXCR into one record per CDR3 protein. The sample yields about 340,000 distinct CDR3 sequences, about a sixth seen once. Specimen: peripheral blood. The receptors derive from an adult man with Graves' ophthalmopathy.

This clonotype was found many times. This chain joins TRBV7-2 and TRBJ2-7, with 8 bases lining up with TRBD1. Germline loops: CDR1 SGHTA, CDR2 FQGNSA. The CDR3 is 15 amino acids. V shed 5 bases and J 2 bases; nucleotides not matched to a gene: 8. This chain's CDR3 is CASSPSGGQAYEQYF. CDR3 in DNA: TGTGCCAGCAGCCCGTCTGGGGGACAGGCCTACGAGCAGTACTTC. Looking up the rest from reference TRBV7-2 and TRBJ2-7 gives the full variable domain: GAGVSQSPSNKVTEKGKDVELRCDPISGHTALYWYRQSLGQGLEFLIYFQGNSAPDKSGLPSDRFSAERTGGSVSTLTIQRTQQEDSAVYLCASSPSGGQAYEQYFGPGTRLTVT.

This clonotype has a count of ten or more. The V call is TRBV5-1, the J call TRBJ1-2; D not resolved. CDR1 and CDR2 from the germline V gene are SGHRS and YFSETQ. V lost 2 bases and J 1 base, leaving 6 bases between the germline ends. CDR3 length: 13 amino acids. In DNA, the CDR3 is TGCGCCAGCAGCTTCCAGGATAACTATGGCTACACCTTC. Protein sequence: CASSFQDNYGYTF.

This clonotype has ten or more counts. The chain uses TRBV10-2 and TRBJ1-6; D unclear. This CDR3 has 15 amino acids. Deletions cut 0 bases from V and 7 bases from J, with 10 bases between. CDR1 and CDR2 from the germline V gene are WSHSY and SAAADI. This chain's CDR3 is CASSESAWKNSPLHF. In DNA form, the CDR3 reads TGCGCCAGCAGTGAGTCGGCATGGAAAAATTCACCCCTCCACTTT.

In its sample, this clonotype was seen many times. Here the CDR3 reads CASTSRAGSTYEQYF. In DNA form, the CDR3 reads TGTGCCAGCACCTCTAGGGCAGGATCTACCTACGAGCAGTACTTC. This chain joins TRBV6-2 or TRBV6-3 and TRBJ2-7; no firm D call. This CDR3 is built from 15 residues. Germline values: CDR1 MNHEY, CDR2 SVGEGT. Trimming stripped 7 bases from V and 2 bases from J, with 18 bases between.

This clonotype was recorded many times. The CDR3: CASSIVPGEAYEQYF. CDR3 DNA: TGTGCCAGTAGTATAGTACCGGGAGAAGCCTACGAGCAGTACTTC. V gene TRBV19 combines with J gene TRBJ2-7; a weak D match, TRBD2 (6 bases). The germline gives CDR1 LNHDA, CDR2 SQIVND (reference sequence). The CDR3 runs to 15 residues. V gave up 1 base and J gave up 2 bases, with 12 bases separating them.

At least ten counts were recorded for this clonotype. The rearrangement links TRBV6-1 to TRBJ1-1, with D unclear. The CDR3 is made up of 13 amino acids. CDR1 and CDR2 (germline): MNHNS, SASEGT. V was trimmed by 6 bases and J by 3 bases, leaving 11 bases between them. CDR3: CASSRGPDTEAFF. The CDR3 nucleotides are TGTGCCAGCAGCCGAGGACCCGACACTGAAGCTTTCTTT.

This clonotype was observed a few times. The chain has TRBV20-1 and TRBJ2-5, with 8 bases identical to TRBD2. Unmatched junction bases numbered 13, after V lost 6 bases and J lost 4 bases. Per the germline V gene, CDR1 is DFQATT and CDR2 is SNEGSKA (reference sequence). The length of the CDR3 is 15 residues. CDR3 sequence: CSATGKRESVETQYF. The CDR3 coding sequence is TGCAGTGCCACGGGCAAGCGGGAGTCGGTAGAGACCCAGTACTTC.

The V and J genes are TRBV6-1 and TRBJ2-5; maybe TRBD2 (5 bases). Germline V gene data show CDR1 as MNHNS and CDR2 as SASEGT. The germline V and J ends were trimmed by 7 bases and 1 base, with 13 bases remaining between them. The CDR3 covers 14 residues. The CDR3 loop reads CASNHLAAQETQYF. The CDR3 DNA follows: TGTGCCAGCAACCACCTAGCAGCCCAAGAGACCCAGTACTTC.

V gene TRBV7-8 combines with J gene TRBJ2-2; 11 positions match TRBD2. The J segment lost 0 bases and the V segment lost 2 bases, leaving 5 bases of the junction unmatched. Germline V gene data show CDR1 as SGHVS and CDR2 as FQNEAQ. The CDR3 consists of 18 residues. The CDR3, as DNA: TGTGCCAGCAGCTTACTCCTAGCGGGGGGCGCGAACACCGGGGAGCTGTTTTTT. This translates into CASSLLLAGGANTGELFF.

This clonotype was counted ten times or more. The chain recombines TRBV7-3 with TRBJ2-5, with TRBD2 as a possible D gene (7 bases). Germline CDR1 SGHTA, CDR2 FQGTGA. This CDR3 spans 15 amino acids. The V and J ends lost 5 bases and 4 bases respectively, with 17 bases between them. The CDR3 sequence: CASSPRGREGETQYF. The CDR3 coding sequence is TGTGCCAGCAGCCCCAGGGGCAGGGAGGGAGAGACCCAGTACTTC. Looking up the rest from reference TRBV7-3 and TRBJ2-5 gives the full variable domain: GAGVSQTPSNKVTEKGKYVELRCDPISGHTALYWYRQSLGQGPEFLIYFQGTGAADDSGLPNDRFFAVRPEGSVSTLKIQRTERGDSAVYLCASSPRGREGETQYFGPGTRLLVL.

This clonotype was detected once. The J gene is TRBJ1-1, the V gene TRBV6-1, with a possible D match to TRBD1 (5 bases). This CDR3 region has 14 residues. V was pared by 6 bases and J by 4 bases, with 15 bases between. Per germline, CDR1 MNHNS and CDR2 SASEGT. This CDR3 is CASRSTGPSTEAFF. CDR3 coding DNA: TGTGCCAGCAGATCAACAGGCCCGAGCACTGAAGCTTTCTTT.

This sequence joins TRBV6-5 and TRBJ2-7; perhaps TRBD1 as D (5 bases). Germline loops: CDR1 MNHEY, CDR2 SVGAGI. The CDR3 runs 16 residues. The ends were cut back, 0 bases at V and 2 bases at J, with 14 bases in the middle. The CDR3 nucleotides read TGTGCCAGCAGTTACTCGAAGCCGACAGAAACCTACGAGCAGTACTTC. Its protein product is CASSYSKPTETYEQYF.

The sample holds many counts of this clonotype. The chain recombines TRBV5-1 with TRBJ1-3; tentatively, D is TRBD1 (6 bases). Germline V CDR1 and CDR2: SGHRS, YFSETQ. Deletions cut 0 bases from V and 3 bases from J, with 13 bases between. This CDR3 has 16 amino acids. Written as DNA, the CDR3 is TGCGCCAGCAGCTTGGCTGGGGGCGTCGGTGGAAACACCATATATTTT. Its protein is CASSLAGGVGGNTIYF.

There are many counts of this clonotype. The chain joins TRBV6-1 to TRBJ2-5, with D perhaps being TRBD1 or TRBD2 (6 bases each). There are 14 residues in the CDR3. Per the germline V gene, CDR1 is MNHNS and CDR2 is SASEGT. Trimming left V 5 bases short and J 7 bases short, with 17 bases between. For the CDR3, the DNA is TGTGCCAGCAGTACAACGACCAGGGGAGGGACCCAGTACTTC. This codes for CASSTTTRGGTQYF.

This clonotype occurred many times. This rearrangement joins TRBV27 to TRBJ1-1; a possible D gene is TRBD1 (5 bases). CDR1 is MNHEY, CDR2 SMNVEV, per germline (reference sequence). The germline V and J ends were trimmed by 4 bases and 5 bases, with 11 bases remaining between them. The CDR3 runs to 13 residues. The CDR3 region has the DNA TGTGCCAGCAGTTCCGGGACTCGGACTGAAGCTTTCTTT. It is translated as CASSSGTRTEAFF.

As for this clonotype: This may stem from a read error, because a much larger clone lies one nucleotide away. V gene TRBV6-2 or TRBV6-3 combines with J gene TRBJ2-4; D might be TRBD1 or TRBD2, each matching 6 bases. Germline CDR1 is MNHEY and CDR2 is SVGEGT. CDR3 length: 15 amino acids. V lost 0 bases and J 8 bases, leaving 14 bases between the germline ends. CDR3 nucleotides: TGTGCCAGCAGTTACTCGGAGGGGGTTGGAGACATTCAGTACTTC. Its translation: CASSYSEGVGDIQYF.

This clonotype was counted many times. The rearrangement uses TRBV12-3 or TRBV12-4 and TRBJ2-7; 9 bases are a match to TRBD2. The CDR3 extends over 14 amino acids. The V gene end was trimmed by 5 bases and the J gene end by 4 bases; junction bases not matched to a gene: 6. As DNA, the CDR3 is TGTGCCAGCAGTCCCAGACTAGCGGTGTACGAGCAGTACTTC. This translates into CASSPRLAVYEQYF.